Below, 22 T cell receptor beta chains from the same sample are listed, as sequenced in a study of shared clonotypes between healthy human individuals. Data came from immunoSEQ multiplex PCR; TCRdb stores just in-frame clones and leaves some out. The sample lists approximately 2.3 million clones; 93% were seen once. Sequenced sample: naive CD4+ T cells from PBMCs. This sample's subset: CD45RA+ positively selected. These TCRs come from a man between 18 and 35 years old in good health. Some clones in this sample may be carry-over from other donors' samples.

The J gene is TRBJ2-2, the V gene TRBV19; perhaps TRBD1 as D (6 bases). This CDR3 is 17 amino acids long. The V end was cut by 4 bases, the J end by 0 bases, with 15 bases between. Germline V gene data show CDR1 as LNHDA and CDR2 as SQIVND (reference sequence). CDR3 protein: CASSKFVGTSNTGELFF. DNA of the CDR3: TGTGCCAGTAGTAAATTTGTGGGGACATCGAACACCGGGGAGCTGTTTTTT.

This chain joins TRBV23-1 and TRBJ2-6; no clear D gene. TRBV23-1 is designated an ORF whose function remains uncertain. The CDR3 covers 17 residues. V was cut by 0 bases and J by 0 bases, with 9 bases left in between. The DNA of the CDR3 is TGCGCCAGCAGTCAATCCTACAGACACTCTGGGGCCAACGTCCTGACTTTC. It specifies CASSQSYRHSGANVLTF.

The rearrangement uses TRBV18 and TRBJ1-1; TRBD1 agrees at 9 bases. CDR1 and CDR2 (germline): KGHSH, LQKENI. V dropped 6 bases and J dropped 5; count of bases not matched to a gene: 4. The CDR3 extends over 13 amino acids. The CDR3 sequence: CASSSTGGTEAFF. In DNA form, the CDR3 reads TGTGCCAGCTCGTCGACAGGGGGGACTGAAGCTTTCTTT.

This clone showed up just a few times. This rearrangement joins TRBV4-2 to TRBJ1-5; D gene uncertain. The CDR3 totals 16 residues. Trimming shortened V by 0 bases and J by 0 bases, and 9 bases separated the two germline ends. Germline assignment: CDR1 LGHNA and CDR2 YNFKEQ. The CDR3 region is CASSQDKVLSNQPQHF. The CDR3 DNA reads TGTGCCAGCAGCCAAGATAAAGTCCTTAGCAATCAGCCCCAGCATTTT.

V is TRBV29-1 and J is TRBJ2-2; 8 bases line up with TRBD1. V shed 4 bases, J shed 7 bases, and the junction held 8 bases outside the gene matches. The CDR3 loop spans 14 amino acids. Germline lookup yields CDR1 SQVTM and CDR2 ANQGSEA. The CDR3 region has the DNA TGCAGCGTTGGCGTACAGGGGGGTGGCGGGGAGCTGTTTTTT. Translation gives CSVGVQGGGGELFF.

The chain combines TRBV5-6 with TRBJ2-2; 7 bases are a match to TRBD2. The length of the CDR3 is 19 residues. V was clipped by 0 bases and J by 5 bases; unmatched bases: 16. Germline V CDR1 and CDR2: SGHDT, YYEEEE. The DNA for the CDR3 is TGTGCCAGCAGCTTGGGACCCCCCGGGTTAGCGGGTTCGACCGGGGAGCTGTTTTTT. Amino acid sequence: CASSLGPPGLAGSTGELFF. Full variable domain (outside the CDR3, taken from reference TRBV5-6 and TRBJ2-2): DAGVTQSPTHLIKTRGQQVTLRCSPKSGHDTVSWYQQALGQGPQFIFQYYEEEERQRGNFPDRFSGHQFPNYSSELNVNALLLGDSALYLCASSLGPPGLAGSTGELFFGEGSRLTVL.

V and J are TRBV7-8 and TRBJ2-2, with 9 nucleotides matching TRBD1. Germline-derived CDR1 and CDR2 are SGHVS and FQNEAQ. This CDR3 is built from 15 residues. V was pared by 5 bases and J by 4 bases, with 5 bases of the junction left unmatched. The CDR3 loop reads CASSRGTGTTGELFF. DNA for the CDR3: TGTGCCAGCAGCCGCGGGACAGGGACCACCGGGGAGCTGTTTTTT.

The CDR3: CASSSRTSGTRTGELFF. In DNA, the CDR3 is TGTGCCAGTAGTTCTCGGACTAGCGGGACCCGGACCGGGGAGCTGTTTTTT. The chain joins TRBV19 to TRBJ2-2; 12 positions match TRBD2. With 5 bases clipped from V and 5 bases from J, the junction kept 9 bases outside the gene matches. This CDR3 is built from 17 residues. CDR1 and CDR2 from the germline V gene are LNHDA and SQIVND (reference sequence).

The chain has TRBV27 and TRBJ2-2; D is undetermined. This CDR3 region has 14 residues. The V end was cut by 7 bases, the J end by 6 bases, with 15 bases between. Germline CDR1 reads MNHEY; CDR2 reads SMNVEV (reference sequence). The CDR3 bases are TGTGCCAGCACCCCCGCGTCCTGGGCCGGGGAGCTGTTTTTT. Its translation is CASTPASWAGELFF.

The rearrangement joins TRBV28 to TRBJ2-7; D is perhaps TRBD1 (6 bases). V lost 2 bases and J lost 4, with 12 bases in between. The CDR3 is 14 amino acids. Per the germline V gene, CDR1 is MDHEN and CDR2 is SYDVKM. In nucleotides, the CDR3 is TGTGCCAGCAGTTTAAGTACAGGGAGATACGAGCAGTACTTC. This gives the protein CASSLSTGRYEQYF.

This chain connects TRBV7-3 to TRBJ2-2; D gene ambiguous. Germline CDR1 is SGHTA and CDR2 is FQGTGA. The CDR3 length is 17 residues. Trimming removed 2 bases at V and 0 bases at J, with 13 bases between. The CDR3 DNA follows: TGTGCCAGCAGCTTACTCCAGAGATCGGCGAACACCGGGGAGCTGTTTTTT. This gives the protein CASSLLQRSANTGELFF.

The chain employs TRBV30 and TRBJ2-5, with TRBD2 identical over 7 bases. V gave up 6 bases and J gave up 5 bases; unmatched junction bases: 12. There are 14 residues in the CDR3. CDR1 is GTSNPN, CDR2 SVGIG, per germline (reference sequence). The CDR3 bases are TGTGCCTGCCCTGCGGCTAGCGGAGGGGAGACCCAGTACTTC. Translated, it gives CACPAASGGETQYF.

The chain is built from TRBV4-3 and TRBJ2-7; TRBD1 aligns across 10 bases. Germline V gene sequence: CDR1 LGHNA, CDR2 YSLEER. The CDR3 runs to 15 residues. Trimming took 4 bases from V and 7 from J; bases not matched to a gene: 10. CDR3 in DNA: TGCGCCAGCAGCCTCCATGGACAGGGGGAAAGGGAGCAGTACTTC. Protein product: CASSLHGQGEREQYF.

The chain has TRBV5-8 and TRBJ2-5; weak D call: TRBD2 (6 bases). Trimming removed 4 bases at V and 5 bases at J, with 18 bases between. The CDR3 spans 15 residues. Germline-derived CDR1 and CDR2 are SGHTS and YDEGEE. The CDR3 sequence: CASSRERGAGETQYF. The CDR3 DNA is TGTGCCAGCAGCAGGGAACGAGGGGCGGGGGAGACCCAGTACTTC.

V and J are TRBV11-2 and TRBJ1-2, with D hard to call. The CDR3 is 13 amino acids. CDR1 is SGHAT, CDR2 FQNNGV, per germline. V was clipped by 3 bases and J by 2 bases, with 7 bases between them. The CDR3 DNA reads TGTGCCAGCAGCTTTGACCCCAACTATGGCTACACCTTC. Amino acids: CASSFDPNYGYTF.

This clone has only one observation. This sample includes further DNA sequences coding for the same CDR3. The chain couples TRBV2 to TRBJ2-5, with D unclear. The CDR3 is 11 residues long. Trimming pared 4 bases from V and 5 bases from J, leaving 5 bases between. CDR1 is SNHLY and CDR2 is FYNNEI in the germline V gene. The CDR3 is CASSVRETQYF. CDR3 sequence (DNA): TGTGCCAGCAGTGTCCGGGAGACCCAGTACTTC.

The gene calls are TRBV12-5 and TRBJ2-7; 9 nucleotides agree with TRBD1. CDR1 LGHNT and CDR2 FRNRAP come from the germline V gene. The junction had 15 bases not matched to a gene; V was cut back by 6 bases and J by 3 bases. The CDR3 length is 17 residues. For the CDR3, the DNA is TGTGCTAGTGGACTAATATTGGGACGGGACAGGGTCTACGAGCAGTACTTC. Protein sequence: CASGLILGRDRVYEQYF.

J is TRBJ1-2 and V is TRBV6-5, with D possibly matching TRBD1 (5 bases). Trimming took off 0 bases at V and 9 bases at J, with 17 bases between the two ends. CDR3 length: 15 amino acids. The germline V gene has CDR1 MNHEY and CDR2 SVGAGI. CDR3 sequence (DNA): TGTGCCAGCAGTTACTCCATCACTCAGGGTGGACGCTACACCTTC. Its translation is CASSYSITQGGRYTF.

The chain recombines TRBV7-3 with TRBJ2-3; tentatively, D is TRBD1 or TRBD2 (5 bases each). Trimming removed 3 bases from V and 1 base from J, with 11 bases in between. CDR1 SGHTA and CDR2 FQGTGA come from the germline V gene. The CDR3 length is 15 residues. CDR3 loop: CASSFGGAGTDTQYF. Here the CDR3 DNA reads TGTGCCAGCAGCTTTGGGGGAGCGGGCACAGATACGCAGTATTTT.

Only one count was recorded for this clone. At one end the junction does not follow the germline gene, possibly because of a read error. This chain connects TRBV5-1 to TRBJ2-7; D call uncertain. This CDR3 is 14 amino acids long. Germline lookup yields CDR1 SGHRS and CDR2 YFSETQ. CDR3 nucleotides: TGCGCCAGCAGCTTGGGCGATGGCCTGGACGACCAGTACTTC. It is translated as CASSLGDGLDDQYF.

V and J are TRBV7-3 and TRBJ2-1; 10 bases match TRBD2. Trimming cost V 4 bases and J 8 bases; bases outside gene matches: 2. The length of the CDR3 is 13 residues. Germline V gene lookup returns CDR1 SGHTA and CDR2 FQGTGA. CDR3 protein: CASSSSGSDEQFF. In DNA form, the CDR3 reads TGTGCCAGCAGCTCTAGCGGGAGTGATGAGCAGTTCTTC.

This clone came up a few times. V gene TRBV6-4 combines with J gene TRBJ2-2; 9 bases map to TRBD2. The CDR3 extends over 16 amino acids. The germline CDR1 and CDR2 sequences are MRHNA and SNTAGT. The V and J ends lost 0 bases and 4 bases, in that order; junction bases with no gene match: 3. CDR3 sequence: CASSDSKAGGTGELFF. CDR3 DNA sequence: TGTGCCAGCAGTGACTCGAAAGCGGGAGGCACCGGGGAGCTGTTTTTT.